These 19 T cell receptor beta chains were all obtained from the same sample, sequenced in a study of blood T cell repertoires in COVID-19. Sequenced by immunoSEQ multiplex PCR; TCRdb stores in-frame clones only, minus some. Of about 140,000 clones listed, 84% are singletons. Sequencing was done on a sample of PBMCs or T cells enriched from blood (not recorded which). The receptors here all came from a man in his forties or fifties with acute COVID-19.

The chain has TRBV11-3 and TRBJ2-1; 10 positions agree with TRBD2. From germline, CDR1 is SGHNT and CDR2 YENEEA. This CDR3 is 16 amino acids long. Germline trimming cut 1 base from V and 3 bases from J; bases unmatched to any gene: 3. The CDR3 loop reads CASSLGTSGNYNEQFF. The CDR3 DNA sequence: TGTGCCAGCAGCTTAGGAACTAGCGGGAACTACAATGAGCAGTTCTTC. The full variable domain, in which reference TRBV11-3 and TRBJ2-1 provide the parts outside the CDR3, is EAGVVQSPRYKIIEKKQPVAFWCNPISGHNTLYWYLQNLGQGPELLIRYENEEAVDDSQLPKDRFSAERLKGVDSTLKIQPAELGDSAVYLCASSLGTSGNYNEQFFGPGTRLTVL.

Only one count was recorded for this clone. The chain couples TRBV11-3 to TRBJ2-1, with 7 positions matching TRBD1. The germline gives CDR1 SGHNT, CDR2 YENEEA. The CDR3 totals 16 residues. V dropped 2 bases and J dropped 0; count of bases not matched to a gene: 4. CDR3 in amino acids: CASSLSTGVSYNEQFF. In DNA, the CDR3 is TGTGCCAGCAGCTTATCAACAGGGGTCTCCTACAATGAGCAGTTCTTC.

The rearrangement uses TRBV28 and TRBJ2-5, with a possible D match to TRBD1 (5 bases). V lost 5 bases to trimming and J lost 4 bases, with 8 bases between them. The CDR3 length is 12 residues. Germline CDR1 and CDR2: MDHEN and SYDVKM. CDR3 in DNA: TGTGCCAGCAGTCCAGGGCTAGAGACCCAGTACTTC. Translation gives CASSPGLETQYF. Variable domain in full (rest from reference TRBV28 and TRBJ2-5): DVKVTQSSRYLVKRTGEKVFLECVQDMDHENMFWYRQDPGLGLRLIYFSYDVKMKEKGDIPEGYSVSREKKERFSLILESASTNQTSMYLCASSPGLETQYFGPGTRLLVL.

The V call is TRBV18, the J call TRBJ1-5, with a possible D match to TRBD1 (5 bases). Trimming removed 3 bases from V and 4 bases from J, with 16 bases in between. Germline values: CDR1 KGHSH, CDR2 LQKENI. The CDR3 sequence is 16 residues long. The CDR3 loop reads CASSPAGGARNQPQHF. Written as DNA, the CDR3 is TGTGCCAGCTCACCGGCTGGAGGGGCGCGAAATCAGCCCCAGCATTTT.

V is TRBV28 and J is TRBJ2-2; D remains unclear. Looked up from germline, CDR1 is MDHEN and CDR2 is SYDVKM. The V gene lost 5 bases and the J gene lost 7 bases, with 11 bases spanning the gap. CDR3 length: 13 amino acids. CDR3 region: CASSPQGGGELFF. The CDR3 DNA sequence: TGTGCCAGCAGTCCCCAAGGCGGCGGGGAGCTGTTTTTT. Complete variable domain (other parts from reference TRBV28 and TRBJ2-2): DVKVTQSSRYLVKRTGEKVFLECVQDMDHENMFWYRQDPGLGLRLIYFSYDVKMKEKGDIPEGYSVSREKKERFSLILESASTNQTSMYLCASSPQGGGELFFGEGSRLTVL.

J is TRBJ1-2 and V is TRBV19; 8 nucleotides agree with TRBD1. This CDR3 is 14 amino acids long. Trimming took 6 bases from V and 7 from J; bases not matched to a gene: 10. The germline gives CDR1 LNHDA, CDR2 SQIVND (reference sequence). In DNA form, the CDR3 reads TGTGCCAGTAGGGTTGACAGGGGATTCTCTGGCTACACCTTC. Its protein is CASRVDRGFSGYTF. Using reference TRBV19 and TRBJ1-2 for the parts outside the CDR3, the full variable domain is DGGITQSPKYLFRKEGQNVTLSCEQNLNHDAMYWYRQDPGQGLRLIYYSQIVNDFQKGDIAEGYSVSREKKESFPLTVTSAQKNPTAFYLCASRVDRGFSGYTFGSGTRLTVV.

This CDR3 reads CASSDTSGRAVNTQYF. The CDR3 DNA reads TGTGCCAGCAGTGATACTAGCGGGAGGGCCGTGAATACGCAGTATTTT. The genes are TRBV6-1 and TRBJ2-3, with 13 bases aligning to TRBD2. CDR3 length equals 16 residues. The germline CDR1 and CDR2 sequences are MNHNS and SASEGT. V dropped 3 bases and J dropped 7; count of bases not matched to a gene: 7.

V usage is TRBV9 and J usage is TRBJ1-2; tentatively, D is TRBD1 (6 bases). This CDR3 has 12 amino acids. Between the trimmed V and J ends, which lost 7 bases and 8 bases, there was a span of 15 bases. Germline V lookup: CDR1 SGDLS, CDR2 YYNGEE. CDR3 sequence reads: CASGIGGRGYTF. For the CDR3, the DNA is TGTGCCAGCGGAATAGGGGGTAGGGGCTACACCTTC.

The genes are TRBV5-1 and TRBJ1-1, with D unclear. The CDR3 contains 13 residues. The V end lost 1 base, the J end lost 1 base, and 5 bases lay between the germline ends. Germline CDR1 is SGHRS and CDR2 is YFSETQ. CDR3 loop: CASSLWQNTEAFF. Here the CDR3 DNA reads TGCGCCAGCAGCTTGTGGCAGAACACTGAAGCTTTCTTT.

The chain employs TRBV5-1 and TRBJ2-3; D gene ambiguous. The germline CDR1 and CDR2 sequences are SGHRS and YFSETQ. The CDR3 is 14 amino acids. V was clipped by 0 bases and J by 2 bases, with 7 bases between them. The CDR3 loop is CASSLGANTDTQYF. DNA of the CDR3: TGCGCCAGCAGCTTGGGGGCTAACACAGATACGCAGTATTTT.

This clone was recorded once. The V call is TRBV7-6, the J call TRBJ2-5, with TRBD2 identical over 11 bases. In germline, CDR1 is SGHVS, CDR2 FNYEAQ. V was pared by 5 bases and J by 4 bases, with 9 bases of the junction left unmatched. The CDR3 has 16 amino acids. CDR3 region: CASSLTSGSQGETQYF. CDR3 coding DNA: TGTGCCAGCAGCCTCACTAGCGGGAGCCAGGGAGAGACCCAGTACTTC.

The chain recombines TRBV3-1 (or the pseudogene TRBV3-2) with TRBJ1-1, with TRBD1 matching over 11 bases. Germline V gene data show CDR1 as LGHDT and CDR2 as YNNKEL (reference sequence). Trimming removed 4 bases from V and 4 bases from J; junction bases left unmatched: 5. The CDR3 runs to 15 residues. The CDR3 region is CASSRRTGGRTEAFF. DNA for the CDR3: TGTGCCAGCAGCCGCCGGACAGGGGGCCGCACTGAAGCTTTCTTT.

This sequence joins TRBV5-6 and TRBJ2-2; perhaps TRBD1 as D (6 bases). Germline V gives CDR1 SGHDT, CDR2 YYEEEE. CDR3 length equals 17 residues. V was cut by 0 bases and J by 9 bases, with 21 bases left in between. CDR3 nucleotide sequence: TGTGCCAGCAGCTTGGCCGGGGACACCGGGGAGTTTCGGGAGCTGTTTTTT. Protein product: CASSLAGDTGEFRELFF.

This rearrangement joins TRBV7-9 to TRBJ2-5; D might be TRBD1 (6 bases). The CDR3 runs 13 residues. Trimming stripped 5 bases from V and 4 bases from J, with 11 bases between. The germline gives CDR1 SEHNR, CDR2 FQNEAQ (reference sequence). CDR3 region: CASSILGGETQYF. The DNA of the CDR3 is TGTGCCAGCAGCATACTAGGGGGAGAGACCCAGTACTTC.

J is TRBJ2-2 and V is TRBV19; TRBD1 agrees at 8 bases. CDR3 length: 14 amino acids. V trimming: 10 bases; J trimming: 2 bases; junction bases outside the gene matches: 6. Germline CDR1 LNHDA, CDR2 SQIVND (reference sequence). The CDR3 is CATSGQVNTGELFF. Here the CDR3 DNA reads TGTGCCACCTCGGGACAGGTTAACACCGGGGAGCTGTTTTTT.

DNA of the CDR3: TGTGCCAGCACCCGAAGGAAGGGGGATAACACTGAAGCTTTCTTT. Its translation is CASTRRKGDNTEAFF. V and J are TRBV28 and TRBJ1-1, with D perhaps TRBD1 (6 bases). Per the germline V gene, CDR1 is MDHEN and CDR2 is SYDVKM. V was clipped by 7 bases and J by 2 bases, with 17 bases between them. CDR3 length: 15 residues. The complete variable domain, with remaining parts taken from reference TRBV28 and TRBJ1-1, reads DVKVTQSSRYLVKRTGEKVFLECVQDMDHENMFWYRQDPGLGLRLIYFSYDVKMKEKGDIPEGYSVSREKKERFSLILESASTNQTSMYLCASTRRKGDNTEAFFGQGTRLTVV.

The chain carries TRBV29-1 and TRBJ2-3, with D maybe TRBD2 (6 bases). The CDR3 loop spans 16 amino acids. Trimming took off 2 bases at V and 4 bases at J, with 19 bases between the two ends. From germline, CDR1 is SQVTM and CDR2 ANQGSEA. The CDR3 nucleotides are TGCAGCGTTGAAAGTAGGAGACTAGTTGGTTCAGATACGCAGTATTTT. The encoded protein is CSVESRRLVGSDTQYF.

The chain employs TRBV2 and TRBJ2-1; TRBD2 aligns across 8 bases. V trimming: 4 bases; J trimming: 5 bases; junction bases outside the gene matches: 7. The CDR3 consists of 15 residues. Germline-derived CDR1 and CDR2 are SNHLY and FYNNEI. The CDR3 loop is CASSASGSLNNEQFF. CDR3 DNA sequence: TGTGCCAGCAGTGCCAGCGGGAGTTTAAACAATGAGCAGTTCTTC.

This rearrangement joins TRBV7-6 to TRBJ1-4, with 7 bases fitting TRBD1. Trimming took 5 bases from V and 3 from J; bases not matched to a gene: 6. The germline V gene has CDR1 SGHVS and CDR2 FNYEAQ. The CDR3 contains 15 residues. The CDR3 is CASSQDQGANEKLFF. The CDR3, as DNA: TGTGCCAGCAGCCAAGACCAGGGGGCTAATGAAAAACTGTTTTTT.